These 27 T cell receptor beta chains share one sample of origin, sequenced in a study of T-cell memory formation after mild COVID-19. TCRdb re-called the 5' RACE reads through MiXCR, storing one row per CDR3 protein. The table includes hundreds of thousands of distinct CDR3 sequences, about 20% detected once. Specimen: PBMCs or a T cell subset sorted from them (not recorded which). The receptors here all came from an adult woman who had mild COVID-19 (a few samples of this study predate the infection). Cell type and time point are not known.

The chain is built from TRBV20-1 and TRBJ2-1; 14 bases line up with TRBD2. The CDR3 is 18 amino acids. V lost 5 bases and J lost 6; bases outside the gene matches: 15. Germline assignment: CDR1 DFQATT and CDR2 SNEGSKA (reference sequence). Here the CDR3 reads CSAEKRRTSGRPGNEQFF. The CDR3 DNA follows: TGCAGTGCTGAGAAACGGCGGACTAGCGGGAGGCCTGGCAATGAGCAGTTCTTC.

Only a few counts were recorded for this clonotype. The gene calls are TRBV11-2 and TRBJ2-1; D possibly corresponds to TRBD2 (7 bases). The germline V gene has CDR1 SGHAT and CDR2 FQNNGV. The germline V and J ends were trimmed by 4 bases and 6 bases, with 13 bases remaining between them. The CDR3 sequence is 14 residues long. CDR3 sequence: CASSSGGGGNEQFF. The CDR3 coding sequence is TGTGCCAGCAGCTCGGGAGGAGGGGGCAATGAGCAGTTCTTC.

This clonotype was found a few times. V is TRBV20-1 and J is TRBJ2-2; 7 bases align to TRBD2. This CDR3 has 14 amino acids. From germline, CDR1 is DFQATT and CDR2 SNEGSKA (reference sequence). J lost 0 bases, V lost 6 bases, and 4 bases had no gene match. For the CDR3, the DNA is TGCAGTGCATCCGGGACTACGAACACCGGGGAGCTGTTTTTT. Protein: CSASGTTNTGELFF.

The chain recombines TRBV6-2 or TRBV6-3 with TRBJ2-1; 10 bases are shared with TRBD1. The CDR3 covers 15 residues. The V and J ends lost 6 bases and 7 bases, in that order; junction bases with no gene match: 9. Germline CDR1 MNHEY, CDR2 SVGEGT. The CDR3 loop reads CASRKGQGERNEQFF. The DNA of the CDR3 is TGTGCCAGCAGAAAAGGACAGGGGGAGAGAAATGAGCAGTTCTTC.

This clonotype appeared once. This sequence joins TRBV5-1 and TRBJ1-1; D not resolved. The CDR3 runs 13 residues. CDR1 is SGHRS and CDR2 is YFSETQ in the germline V gene. V was clipped by 3 bases and J by 3 bases, with 9 bases between them. The CDR3 reads CASSSDPYTEAFF. CDR3 sequence (DNA): TGCGCCAGCAGCTCGGACCCTTACACTGAAGCTTTCTTT.

This chain links TRBV20-1 with TRBJ2-7; D not resolved. The CDR3 is made up of 11 amino acids. CDR1 DFQATT and CDR2 SNEGSKA come from the germline V gene (reference sequence). V was cut by 7 bases and J by 4 bases, with 11 bases left in between. The CDR3 DNA sequence: TGCAGTGTTCGTTACGAGTACGAGCAGTACTTC. It encodes CSVRYEYEQYF.

This clonotype was counted only a few times. This chain's CDR3 is CASSPFGGVREKLFF. Written as DNA, the CDR3 is TGCGCCAGCAGCCCTTTTGGTGGGGTAAGAGAAAAACTGTTTTTT. V usage is TRBV4-1 and J usage is TRBJ1-4; no reliable D call. Germline V gives CDR1 MGHRA, CDR2 YSYEKL. V shed 4 bases and J shed 8 bases, with 17 bases lying between them. CDR3 size: 15 residues.

This clonotype turned up a few times. The chain joins TRBV12-3 or TRBV12-4 to TRBJ1-5; D remains ambiguous. CDR3 length: 16 amino acids. Between the trimmed V and J ends, which lost 1 base and 2 bases, there was a span of 12 bases. CDR3 in DNA: TGTGCCAGCAGTTTAGAATATCGGGCCGGCAATCAGCCCCAGCATTTT. Translated: CASSLEYRAGNQPQHF.

The J gene is TRBJ2-1, the V gene TRBV7-9; D gene ambiguous. Trimming took off 7 bases at V and 8 bases at J, with 15 bases between the two ends. The length of the CDR3 is 13 residues. Germline CDR1 is SEHNR and CDR2 is FQNEAQ (reference sequence). In DNA, the CDR3 is TGTGCCAGCAATGATATTCTCGTGGATGAGCAGTTCTTC. Amino acids: CASNDILVDEQFF.

The J gene is TRBJ2-7, the V gene TRBV13, with 7 bases fitting TRBD1. The germline V gene has CDR1 PRHDT and CDR2 FYEKMQ (reference sequence). J gave up 4 bases and V 4 bases, and 10 bases lay outside the gene matches. This CDR3 has 15 residues. The CDR3 sequence: CASSSTGTAAYEQYF. The CDR3 DNA sequence: TGTGCCAGCAGCTCAACCGGGACAGCAGCATACGAGCAGTACTTC.

The genes are TRBV7-9 and TRBJ2-7, with a tentative D call TRBD1 (5 bases). The germline V gene has CDR1 SEHNR and CDR2 FQNEAQ (reference sequence). The CDR3 loop spans 13 amino acids. Trimming stripped 8 bases from V and 1 base from J, with 12 bases between. The CDR3 nucleotides are TGTGCCAGCGGGATTAAGGGGTCCTACGAGCAGTACTTC. This gives the protein CASGIKGSYEQYF.

This clonotype was observed a handful of times. The V gene is TRBV6-6, the J gene TRBJ2-3; TRBD2 matches 12 bases. The CDR3 runs 17 residues. Germline CDR1 is MNHNY and CDR2 is SVGAGI (reference sequence). Trimming took 0 bases from V and 2 from J; bases not matched to a gene: 3. The CDR3 region is CASSYSLAGGPTDTQYF. CDR3 nucleotide sequence: TGTGCCAGCAGTTACTCCCTAGCGGGAGGGCCCACAGATACGCAGTATTTT.

This clonotype was seen only a few times. The J gene is TRBJ1-2, the V gene TRBV6-5; TRBD1 is a possible D gene (6 bases). CDR3 length equals 15 residues. From germline, CDR1 is MNHEY and CDR2 SVGAGI. V lost 2 bases to trimming and J lost 7 bases, with 17 bases between them. DNA of the CDR3: TGTGCCAGCAGTTACGATTTGGACAGCCTTAGTGGCTACACCTTC. This encodes CASSYDLDSLSGYTF.

The chain combines TRBV6-5 with TRBJ2-7; D unresolved. The CDR3 is made up of 18 amino acids. Germline CDR1 MNHEY, CDR2 SVGAGI. V lost 2 bases and J 2 bases, leaving 22 bases between the germline ends. The CDR3 region is CASSYLPATSTPPYEQYF. For the CDR3, the DNA is TGTGCCAGCAGTTACCTCCCGGCTACCTCAACCCCCCCCTACGAGCAGTACTTC.

This clonotype was seen at least ten times. The genes are TRBV25-1 and TRBJ2-2; D gene uncertain. Per the germline V gene, CDR1 is MGHDK and CDR2 is SYGVNS. This CDR3 has 13 amino acids. Trimming took off 8 bases at V and 1 base at J, with 8 bases between the two ends. The CDR3 region is CASVEQNTGELFF. CDR3 in DNA: TGTGCCAGCGTCGAACAGAACACCGGGGAGCTGTTTTTT.

The sample holds a few counts of this clonotype. The rearrangement joins TRBV6-5 to TRBJ1-2, with D unresolved. The V end was cut by 5 bases, the J end by 6 bases, with 19 bases between. CDR3 length equals 15 residues. Germline lookup yields CDR1 MNHEY and CDR2 SVGAGI. In DNA form, the CDR3 reads TGTGCCAGCAGTCCACTATACGACAAGCCCGATGGCTACACCTTC. This sequence encodes CASSPLYDKPDGYTF.

V and J are TRBV3-1 and TRBJ2-1, with D tentatively TRBD2 (6 bases). Trimming removed 0 bases from V and 4 bases from J, with 13 bases in between. The germline gives CDR1 LGHDT, CDR2 YNNKEL (reference sequence). The CDR3 has 16 residues. CDR3: CASSQEGLARYNEQFF. CDR3 coding DNA: TGTGCCAGCAGCCAAGAAGGGCTAGCGAGGTACAATGAGCAGTTCTTC.

This clonotype has just a few counts. This chain uses TRBV7-8 with TRBJ2-1; D is tentatively TRBD1 or TRBD2 (6 bases each). This CDR3 spans 15 amino acids. The ends were cut back, 4 bases at V and 6 bases at J, with 16 bases in the middle. Per germline, CDR1 SGHVS and CDR2 FQNEAQ. CDR3 sequence: CASSSVVGGGNEQFF. The CDR3 nucleotides are TGTGCCAGCAGCTCAGTCGTTGGAGGGGGCAATGAGCAGTTCTTC.

V and J are TRBV20-1 and TRBJ2-5; TRBD2 matches 9 bases. Germline CDR1 and CDR2: DFQATT and SNEGSKA (reference sequence). This CDR3 comprises 14 residues. Trimming cost V 6 bases and J 4 bases; bases outside gene matches: 9. CDR3 sequence reads: CSAHSGLAGETQYF. The DNA for the CDR3 is TGCAGTGCACACTCGGGACTAGCAGGAGAGACCCAGTACTTC.

There are a few counts of this clonotype. The V and J genes are TRBV12-3 or TRBV12-4 and TRBJ1-2, with 10 bases lining up with TRBD1. J gave up 7 bases and V 5 bases, and 7 bases lay outside the gene matches. This CDR3 has 14 amino acids. The CDR3 DNA sequence: TGTGCCAGCAGTCCCAGGACAGGGGGGGTTGGCTACACCTTC. It yields the protein CASSPRTGGVGYTF.

The CDR3 spells CAISEGWNTQYF. CDR3 coding DNA: TGTGCCATCAGTGAGGGATGGAATACGCAGTATTTT. The chain is built from TRBV10-3 and TRBJ2-3; D call uncertain. Trimming removed 2 bases at V and 7 bases at J, with 7 bases between. The germline V gene encodes CDR1 ENHRY and CDR2 SYGVKD. There are 12 residues in the CDR3.

J is TRBJ1-5 and V is TRBV4-1; 8 bases map to TRBD1. Germline loops: CDR1 MGHRA, CDR2 YSYEKL. After removal of 4 bases from V and 4 bases from J, the junction contained 6 bases not matched to a gene. This CDR3 is 15 amino acids long. CDR3 bases: TGCGCCAGCAGCCGCAGCGGACAGGGAAATCAGCCCCAGCATTTT. Translating it yields CASSRSGQGNQPQHF.

The gene calls are TRBV5-1 and TRBJ2-3; D possibly corresponds to TRBD2 (5 bases). CDR1 and CDR2 (germline): SGHRS, YFSETQ. The CDR3 consists of 15 residues. Trimming removed 6 bases from V and 1 base from J, with 15 bases in between. As DNA, the CDR3 is TGCGCCAGCAAGAGCTTGCGGGCGGGCACAGATACGCAGTATTTT. This translates into CASKSLRAGTDTQYF.

This clonotype was observed a handful of times. V gene TRBV5-4 combines with J gene TRBJ2-3; 8 nucleotides agree with TRBD2. Germline assignment: CDR1 SGHNT and CDR2 YYREEE (reference sequence). The ends lost 0 bases at V and 6 bases at J; junction bases unmatched: 6. The CDR3 spans 15 residues. The CDR3 is CASSLAPGLEDTQYF. CDR3 nucleotide sequence: TGTGCCAGCAGCTTGGCGCCGGGACTAGAGGATACGCAGTATTTT.

J is TRBJ1-3 and V is TRBV9, with no clear D. The germline V gene encodes CDR1 SGDLS and CDR2 YYNGEE. This CDR3 has 14 amino acids. V lost 0 bases and J lost 8, with 12 bases in between. Here the CDR3 DNA reads TGTGCCAGCAGCGTAGGCAAGGCTTGGGACACCATATATTTT. Translation gives CASSVGKAWDTIYF.

There are a few counts of this clonotype. J is TRBJ2-7 and V is TRBV19; D not resolved. The CDR3 extends over 13 amino acids. Trimming removed 8 bases at V and 3 bases at J, with 14 bases between. Germline V gene data show CDR1 as LNHDA and CDR2 as SQIVND (reference sequence). The CDR3 region is CASSMTLDYEQYF. In DNA form, the CDR3 reads TGTGCCAGTTCGATGACCCTCGACTACGAGCAGTACTTC.

The chain combines TRBV7-8 with TRBJ2-7, with 7 bases identical to TRBD1. This CDR3 spans 13 amino acids. With V trimmed by 5 bases and J by 3 bases, 4 bases remained unmatched. Germline CDR1 reads SGHVS; CDR2 reads FQNEAQ. The CDR3 loop reads CASSPWDSYEQYF. DNA of the CDR3: TGTGCCAGCAGCCCCTGGGACAGCTACGAGCAGTACTTC.